This T cell receptor (beta chain) was captured by sequencing in a study of CD8 T cells in ankylosing spondylitis. By its share, this clonotype is medium-sized. TCRdb re-derived calls from the 5' RACE reads in MiXCR, one entry per CDR3 protein. The sample has 40,000 to 50,000 distinct CDR3 sequences; under 5% are singletons. The CDR3 is 14 amino acids. J was trimmed by 7 bases and V by 4 bases; bases with no gene match: 6. Germline CDR1 and CDR2: SGDLS and YYNGEE. This TCR came from a female donor with ankylosing spondylitis or in good health (not recorded which). V gene TRBV9 combines with J gene TRBJ1-4, with 8 bases lining up with TRBD1. Sequencing was performed on blood, either unsorted or a sorted T cell fraction (not recorded which). The CDR3 sequence is CASSKPGGREKLFF. In DNA form, the CDR3 reads TGTGCCAGCAGCAAACCAGGGGGCCGTGAAAAACTGTTTTTT.